A single sample gave rise to the 13 T cell receptor beta chains below, sequenced in a study of T-cell reconstitution after alpha-beta-depleted transplantation in children (dated by TCRdb to 2016 to 2018). Sample treatment or condition, as interpreted from the label and publication: allogeneic hematopoietic cell transplantation with graft depleted of TCRalphabeta T cells and CD19 B cells. The method behind the library was PCR. Sequencing was carried out with an Illumina HiSeq 2500. TCR library preparation used molecular barcoding, with unique molecular identifiers applied to normalize quantification of the TCRbeta repertoire. TCRdb passed the public sequencing reads through fastp at Q25 and MiXCR, retaining productive beta sequences. Each entry merges the rows of one CDR3 protein and shows their most common DNA and genes. This sample is represented by roughly 300,000 distinct CDR3 sequences; 11% of them were singletons. About a quarter of the sample is in the top ten clones.

Source: peripheral blood, taken 180 days after TCRalphabeta/CD19-depleted stem cell transplant. These receptor sequences come from a male patient aged 2 to 10 who had a stem cell transplant for chronic granulomatous disease, so the T cells may come from the graft donor.

At least ten counts were recorded for this clonotype. The CDR3 loop is CASNYLGSYNSPLHF. The CDR3 coding sequence is TGTGCCAGTAACTACCTGGGCTCCTATAATTCACCCCTCCACTTT. The rearrangement joins TRBV12-3 or TRBV12-4 to TRBJ1-6; unclear D gene. V was shortened by 9 bases and J by 0 bases, with 12 bases between the two germline ends. The CDR3 contains 15 residues.

This clonotype has a single count. One base away lies a much larger clone, so this may be a sequencing read error. J is TRBJ2-7 and V is TRBV12-3 or TRBV12-4; D tentatively fits TRBD1 or TRBD2 (5 bases each). There are 14 residues in the CDR3. V was cut by 7 bases and J by 5 bases, with 18 bases left in between. The DNA for the CDR3 is TGTGCCAGCACCAGACAGAGGGCGTACAACGAGCAGTACTTC. This codes for CASTRQRAYNEQYF.

At least ten counts were recorded for this clonotype. The CDR3 spells CSARDRTSGKKVEQFF. For the CDR3, the DNA is TGCAGTGCCCGGGACCGGACTAGCGGGAAGAAGGTTGAGCAGTTCTTC. The V call is TRBV20-1, the J call TRBJ2-1; 12 bases fit TRBD2. This CDR3 spans 16 amino acids. The germline V gene encodes CDR1 DFQATT and CDR2 SNEGSKA (reference sequence). Trimming at V came to 6 bases and at J to 9 bases, leaving 15 bases not matched to a gene.

This clonotype occurred many times. The rearrangement uses TRBV5-1 and TRBJ1-1, with 8 bases that match TRBD1. The germline gives CDR1 SGHRS, CDR2 YFSETQ. Trimming at V came to 4 bases and at J to 10 bases, leaving 9 bases not matched to a gene. CDR3 length: 13 residues. CDR3 protein: CASSPSGGSRAFF. Written as DNA, the CDR3 is TGCGCCAGCAGCCCATCAGGGGGCTCGAGAGCTTTCTTT.

The sample holds many counts of this clonotype. The rearrangement uses TRBV3-1 and TRBJ2-3, with TRBD2 identical over 11 bases. The V gene end was trimmed by 4 bases and the J gene end by 1 base; junction bases not matched to a gene: 4. In germline, CDR1 is LGHDT, CDR2 YNNKEL (reference sequence). This CDR3 has 16 amino acids. In nucleotides, the CDR3 is TGTGCCAGCAGCCCCTCGGGACTAGCGGGCACAGATACGCAGTATTTT. This translates into CASSPSGLAGTDTQYF.

This clonotype was seen at least ten times. The V call is TRBV29-1, the J call TRBJ2-1; D gene unclear. Trimming cost V 2 bases and J 3 bases, with 8 bases left between them. CDR3 length equals 13 residues. Germline V gives CDR1 SQVTM, CDR2 ANQGSEA. CDR3 region: CSVERVVYNEQFF. The CDR3 DNA reads as TGCAGCGTTGAAAGGGTTGTCTACAATGAGCAGTTCTTC.

The chain carries TRBV7-8 and TRBJ2-7; D may correspond to TRBD1 or TRBD2 (6 bases each). CDR1 SGHVS and CDR2 FQNEAQ come from the germline V gene. The CDR3 is 14 residues long. Trimming took 5 bases from V and 3 from J, leaving 14 bases between them. The CDR3 DNA sequence: TGTGCCAGCAGCCGTCGGGGGCAGCACTACGAGCAGTACTTC. Its protein product is CASSRRGQHYEQYF.

This clonotype was observed at least ten times. In DNA, the CDR3 is TGTGCCAGCTCCCAACAGGGGTTAAATGAGCAGTTCTTC. Translated, it gives CASSQQGLNEQFF. The J gene is TRBJ2-1, the V gene TRBV18; 7 bases are shared with TRBD1. Germline assignment: CDR1 KGHSH and CDR2 LQKENI. V trimming: 6 bases; J trimming: 7 bases; junction bases outside the gene matches: 6. The CDR3 runs 13 residues.

This clonotype was detected ten times or more. J is TRBJ2-3 and V is TRBV20-1, with D unclear. The CDR3 contains 14 residues. Trimming removed 6 bases at V and 4 bases at J, with 17 bases between. The V gene's germline CDR1 is DFQATT and CDR2 SNEGSKA (reference sequence). The CDR3 protein is CSATGHGPADTQYF. The CDR3 nucleotides are TGCAGTGCCACCGGGCACGGGCCAGCAGATACGCAGTATTTT.

On this clonotype itself: A much larger clonotype is one base distant, so this may be a read error. The gene calls are TRBV12-3 or TRBV12-4 and TRBJ1-5, with 7 bases fitting TRBD1. This CDR3 is built from 15 residues. With V trimmed by 5 bases and J by 3 bases, 7 bases remained unmatched. The CDR3, as DNA: TGTGCCAGCAGTCAAGTGACAGGGATCAATCAGCCCCAGCATTTT. This translates into CASSQVTGINQPQHF.

This clonotype was observed at least ten times. V and J are TRBV4-1 and TRBJ2-5; 12 nucleotides agree with TRBD1. The germline V gene has CDR1 MGHRA and CDR2 YSYEKL. The CDR3 totals 16 residues. With 1 base clipped from V and 3 bases from J, the junction kept 3 bases outside the gene matches. For the CDR3, the DNA is TGCGCCAGCAGCCAAGGGGACAGGGGGCCCGAAGAGACCCAGTACTTC. Translation gives CASSQGDRGPEETQYF.

This chain uses TRBV12-3 or TRBV12-4 with TRBJ1-5, with 7 nucleotides matching TRBD1. The junction had 11 bases not matched to a gene; V was cut back by 6 bases and J by 6 bases. This CDR3 comprises 15 residues. The CDR3 coding sequence is TGTGCCAGCAGAGTGGGTTTGGGACAGCTTCAGCCCCAGCATTTT. Translation gives CASRVGLGQLQPQHF.

This chain links TRBV25-1 with TRBJ2-2; the D is unclear. V shed 4 bases and J shed 10 bases, with 7 bases lying between them. CDR1 MGHDK and CDR2 SYGVNS come from the germline V gene. CDR3 length equals 11 residues. In nucleotides, the CDR3 is TGTGCCAGCAGTGGGGGTCCGGAGCTGTTTTTT. It codes for CASSGGPELFF.